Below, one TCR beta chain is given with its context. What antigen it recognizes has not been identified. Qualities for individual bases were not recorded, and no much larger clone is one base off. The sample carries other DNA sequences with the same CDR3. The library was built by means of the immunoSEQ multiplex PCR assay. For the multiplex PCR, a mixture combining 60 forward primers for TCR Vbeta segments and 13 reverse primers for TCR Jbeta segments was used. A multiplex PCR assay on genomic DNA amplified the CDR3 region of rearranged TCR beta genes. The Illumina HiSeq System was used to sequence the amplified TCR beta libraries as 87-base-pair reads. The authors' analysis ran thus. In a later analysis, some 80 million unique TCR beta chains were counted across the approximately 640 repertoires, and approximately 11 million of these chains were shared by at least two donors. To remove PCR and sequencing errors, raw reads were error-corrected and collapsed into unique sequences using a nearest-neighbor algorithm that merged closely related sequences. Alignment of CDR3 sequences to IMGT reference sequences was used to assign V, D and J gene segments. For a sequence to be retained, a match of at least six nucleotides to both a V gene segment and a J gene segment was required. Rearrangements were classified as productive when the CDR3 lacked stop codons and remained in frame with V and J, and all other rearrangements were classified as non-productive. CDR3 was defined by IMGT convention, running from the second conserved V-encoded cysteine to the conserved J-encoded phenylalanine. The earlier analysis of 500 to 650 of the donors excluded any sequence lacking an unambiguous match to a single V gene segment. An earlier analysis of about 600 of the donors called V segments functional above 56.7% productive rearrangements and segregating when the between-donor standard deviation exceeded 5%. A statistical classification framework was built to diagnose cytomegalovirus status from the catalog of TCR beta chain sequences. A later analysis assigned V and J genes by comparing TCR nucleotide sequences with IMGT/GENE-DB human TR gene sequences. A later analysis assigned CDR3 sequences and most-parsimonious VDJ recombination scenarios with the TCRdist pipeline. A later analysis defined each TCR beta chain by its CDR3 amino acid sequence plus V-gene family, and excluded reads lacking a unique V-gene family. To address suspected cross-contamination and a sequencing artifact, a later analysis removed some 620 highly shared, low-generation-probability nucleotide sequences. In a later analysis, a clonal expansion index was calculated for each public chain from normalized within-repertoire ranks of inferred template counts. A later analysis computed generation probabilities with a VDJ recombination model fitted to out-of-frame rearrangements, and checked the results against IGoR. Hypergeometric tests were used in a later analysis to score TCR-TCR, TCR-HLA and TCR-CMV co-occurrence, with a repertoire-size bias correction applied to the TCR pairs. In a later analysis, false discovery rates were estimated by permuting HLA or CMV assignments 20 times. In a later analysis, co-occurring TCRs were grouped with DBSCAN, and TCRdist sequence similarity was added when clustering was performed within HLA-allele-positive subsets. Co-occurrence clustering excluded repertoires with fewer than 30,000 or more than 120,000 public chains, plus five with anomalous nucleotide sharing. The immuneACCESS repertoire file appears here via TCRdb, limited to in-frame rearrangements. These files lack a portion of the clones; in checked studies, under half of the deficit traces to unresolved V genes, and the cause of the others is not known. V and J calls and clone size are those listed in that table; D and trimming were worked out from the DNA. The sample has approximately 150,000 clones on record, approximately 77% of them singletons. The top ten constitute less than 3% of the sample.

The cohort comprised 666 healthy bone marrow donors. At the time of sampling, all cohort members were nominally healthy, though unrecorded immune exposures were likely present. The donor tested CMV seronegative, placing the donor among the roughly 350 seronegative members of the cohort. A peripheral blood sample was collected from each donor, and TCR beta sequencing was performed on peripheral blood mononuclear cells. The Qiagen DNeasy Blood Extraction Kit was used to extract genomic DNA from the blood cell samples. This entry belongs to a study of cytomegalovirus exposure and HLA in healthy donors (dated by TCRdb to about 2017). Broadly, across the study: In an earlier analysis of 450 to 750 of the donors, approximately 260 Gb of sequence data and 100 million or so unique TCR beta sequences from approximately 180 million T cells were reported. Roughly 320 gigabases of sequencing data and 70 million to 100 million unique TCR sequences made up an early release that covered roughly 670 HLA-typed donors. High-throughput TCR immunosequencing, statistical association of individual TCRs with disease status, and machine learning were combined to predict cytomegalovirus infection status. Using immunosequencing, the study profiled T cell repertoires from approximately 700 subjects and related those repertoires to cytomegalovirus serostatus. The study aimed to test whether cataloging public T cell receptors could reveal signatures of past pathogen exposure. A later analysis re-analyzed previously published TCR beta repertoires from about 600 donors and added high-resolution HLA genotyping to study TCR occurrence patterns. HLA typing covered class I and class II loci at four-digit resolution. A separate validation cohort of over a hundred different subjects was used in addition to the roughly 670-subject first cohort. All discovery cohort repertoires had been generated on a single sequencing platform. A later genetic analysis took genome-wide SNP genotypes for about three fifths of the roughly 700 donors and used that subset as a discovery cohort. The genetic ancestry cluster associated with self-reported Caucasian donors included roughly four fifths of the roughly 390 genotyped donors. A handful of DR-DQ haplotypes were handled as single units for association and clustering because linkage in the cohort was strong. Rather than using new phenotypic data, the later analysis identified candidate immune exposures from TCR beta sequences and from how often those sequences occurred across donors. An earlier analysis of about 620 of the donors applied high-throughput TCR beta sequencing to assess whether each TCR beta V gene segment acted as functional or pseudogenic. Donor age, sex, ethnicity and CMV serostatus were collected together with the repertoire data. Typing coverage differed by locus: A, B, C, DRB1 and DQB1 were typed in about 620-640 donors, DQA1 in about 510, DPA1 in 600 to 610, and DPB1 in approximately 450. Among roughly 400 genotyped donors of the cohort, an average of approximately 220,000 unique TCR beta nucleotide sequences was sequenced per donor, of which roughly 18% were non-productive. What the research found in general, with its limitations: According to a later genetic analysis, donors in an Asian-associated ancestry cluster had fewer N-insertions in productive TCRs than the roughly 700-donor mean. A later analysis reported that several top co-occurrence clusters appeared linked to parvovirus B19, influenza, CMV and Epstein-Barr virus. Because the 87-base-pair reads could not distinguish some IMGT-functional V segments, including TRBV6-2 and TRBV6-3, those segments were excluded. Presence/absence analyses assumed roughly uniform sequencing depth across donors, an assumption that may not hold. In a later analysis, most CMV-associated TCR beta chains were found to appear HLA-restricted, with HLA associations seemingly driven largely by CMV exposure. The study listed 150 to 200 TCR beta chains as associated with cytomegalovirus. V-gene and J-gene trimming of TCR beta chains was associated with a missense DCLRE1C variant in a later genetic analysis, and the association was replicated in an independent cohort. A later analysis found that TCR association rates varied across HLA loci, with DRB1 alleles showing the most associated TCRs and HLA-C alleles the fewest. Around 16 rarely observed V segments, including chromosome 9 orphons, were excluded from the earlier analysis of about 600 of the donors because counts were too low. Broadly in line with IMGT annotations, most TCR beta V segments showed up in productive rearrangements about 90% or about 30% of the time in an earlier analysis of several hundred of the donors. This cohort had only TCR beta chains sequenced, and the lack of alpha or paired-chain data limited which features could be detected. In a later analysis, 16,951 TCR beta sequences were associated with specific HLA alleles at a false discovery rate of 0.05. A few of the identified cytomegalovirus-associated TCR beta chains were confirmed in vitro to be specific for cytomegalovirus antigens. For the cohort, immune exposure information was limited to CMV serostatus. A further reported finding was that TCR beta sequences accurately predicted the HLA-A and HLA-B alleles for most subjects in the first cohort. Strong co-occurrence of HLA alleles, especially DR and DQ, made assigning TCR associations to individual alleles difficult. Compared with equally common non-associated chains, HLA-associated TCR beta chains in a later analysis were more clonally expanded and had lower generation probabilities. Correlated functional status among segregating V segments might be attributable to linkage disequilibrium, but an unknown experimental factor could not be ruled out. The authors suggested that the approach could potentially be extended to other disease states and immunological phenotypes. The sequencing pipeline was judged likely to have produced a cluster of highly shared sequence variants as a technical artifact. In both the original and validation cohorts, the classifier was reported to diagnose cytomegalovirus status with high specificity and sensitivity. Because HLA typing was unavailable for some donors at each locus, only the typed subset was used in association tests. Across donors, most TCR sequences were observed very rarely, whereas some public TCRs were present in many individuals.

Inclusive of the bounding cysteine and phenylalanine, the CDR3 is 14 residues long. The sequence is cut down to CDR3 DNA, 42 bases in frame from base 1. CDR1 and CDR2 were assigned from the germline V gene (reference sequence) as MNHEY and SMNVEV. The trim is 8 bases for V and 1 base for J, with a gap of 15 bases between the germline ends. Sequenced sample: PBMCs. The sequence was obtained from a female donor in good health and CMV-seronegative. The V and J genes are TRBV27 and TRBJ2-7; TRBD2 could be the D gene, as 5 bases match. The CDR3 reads CASSYRGKSYEQYF. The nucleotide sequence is TGTGCCAGCTCTTACCGAGGGAAGTCCTACGAGCAGTACTTC.